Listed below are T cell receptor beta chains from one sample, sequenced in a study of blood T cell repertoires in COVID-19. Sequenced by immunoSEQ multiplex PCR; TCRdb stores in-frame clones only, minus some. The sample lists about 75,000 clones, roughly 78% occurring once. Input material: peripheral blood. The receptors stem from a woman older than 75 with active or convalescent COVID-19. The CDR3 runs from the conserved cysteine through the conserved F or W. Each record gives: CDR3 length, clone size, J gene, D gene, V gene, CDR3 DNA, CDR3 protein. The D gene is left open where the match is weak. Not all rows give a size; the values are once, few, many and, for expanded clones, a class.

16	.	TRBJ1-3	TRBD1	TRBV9	TGTGCCAGCAGCGACGGACAGGGGGCAAGAGGAAACACCATATATTTT	CASSDGQGARGNTIYF
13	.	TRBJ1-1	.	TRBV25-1	TGTGCCAGCAGTGGGCACAGAAACACTGAAGCTTTCTTT	CASSGHRNTEAFF
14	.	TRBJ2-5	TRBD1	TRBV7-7	TGTGCCAGCAGCCCCGGGGACAGGTCGGGGACCCAGTACTTC	CASSPGDRSGTQYF
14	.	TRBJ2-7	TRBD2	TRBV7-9	TGTGCCAGCAGCTTAGGTGGGGGGGCCTACGAGCAGTACTTC	CASSLGGGAYEQYF
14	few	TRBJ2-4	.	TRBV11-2	TGTGCCAGCAGCTCACCATTCCCGGCGGACATTCAGTACTTC	CASSSPFPADIQYF
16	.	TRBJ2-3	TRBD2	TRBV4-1	TGCGCCAGCAGGGTGCTAGCGGGAGCCAGGCCAGATACGCAGTATTTT	CASRVLAGARPDTQYF
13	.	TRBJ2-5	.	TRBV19	TGTGCCAGTAGTATGAGAGGGCAAGAGACCCAGTACTTC	CASSMRGQETQYF
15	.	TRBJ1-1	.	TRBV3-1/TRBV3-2	TGTGCCAGCAGCGCGACCTACAGGGTTAACACTGAAGCTTTCTTT	CASSATYRVNTEAFF
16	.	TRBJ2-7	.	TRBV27	TGTGCCAGCAGTCCCCGAAGACGGGATCCGAGCTACGAGCAGTACTTC	CASSPRRRDPSYEQYF
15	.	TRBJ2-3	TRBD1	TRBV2	TGTGCCAGCAGACGACAGGGGGCAAGGACAGATACGCAGTATTTT	CASRRQGARTDTQYF
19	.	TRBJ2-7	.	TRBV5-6	TGTGCCAGCAGCCCCGTCTATCTATCTCTGGACAGTCCTTCCTACGAGCAGTACTTC	CASSPVYLSLDSPSYEQYF
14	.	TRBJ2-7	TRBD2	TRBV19	TGTGCCAGTAGTAGGGTAGCGGGAGTCCACGAGCAGTACTTC	CASSRVAGVHEQYF
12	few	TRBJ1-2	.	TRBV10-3	TGTGCCATCTACGGTCCTAACTATGGCTACACCTTC	CAIYGPNYGYTF
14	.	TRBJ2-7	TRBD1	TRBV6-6	TGTGCCAGCAGTCTAACAGGGGGTACCTACGAGCAGTACTTC	CASSLTGGTYEQYF
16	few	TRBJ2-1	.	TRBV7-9	TGTGCCAGCAGCGCCAGGACTGGTTCGTCCTACAATGAGCAGTTCTTC	CASSARTGSSYNEQFF
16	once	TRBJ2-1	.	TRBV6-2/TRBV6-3	TGTGCCAGCAGTTACCCCCCTACTAGCTCCTACAATGAGCAGTTCTTC	CASSYPPTSSYNEQFF
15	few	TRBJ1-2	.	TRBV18	TGTGCCAGCTCACCAAGACAGGTTGTAAACTATGGCTACACCTTC	CASSPRQVVNYGYTF
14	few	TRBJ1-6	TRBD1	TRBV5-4	TGTGCCAGCAGTTCACAGGGGGCAGGGTCACCCCTCCACTTT	CASSSQGAGSPLHF
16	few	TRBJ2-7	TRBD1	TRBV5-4	TGTGCCACCACGATGGGACAGGGGCGAACGTCCTACGAGCAGTACTTC	CATTMGQGRTSYEQYF
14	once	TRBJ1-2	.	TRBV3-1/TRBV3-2	TGTGCCAGCAGCCCAGGAGGGAGTCTCTATGGCTACACCTTC	CASSPGGSLYGYTF
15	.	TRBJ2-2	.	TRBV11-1	TGTGCCAGCAGCTTAGCAGAGTCTTACACCGGGGAGCTGTTTTTT	CASSLAESYTGELFF
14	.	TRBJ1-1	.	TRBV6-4	TGTGCCAGCAGATTAGACACGATTAACACTGAAGCTTTCTTT	CASRLDTINTEAFF
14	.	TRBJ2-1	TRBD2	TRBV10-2	TGCGCCAGCAGTGCGGGACTAGCGGGGGGACGGCAGTTCTTC	CASSAGLAGGRQFF
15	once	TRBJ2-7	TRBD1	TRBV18	TGTGCCAGCTCACCACTGGGACAGGGGGGCCACGAGCAGTACTTC	CASSPLGQGGHEQYF
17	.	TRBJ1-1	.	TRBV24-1	TGTGCCACCGGACATGCAGAAGGGGATTTAATGTTTACTGAAGCTTTCTTT	CATGHAEGDLMFTEAFF
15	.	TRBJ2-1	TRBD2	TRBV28	TGTGCCAGCAGACCTACTAGCGGGCCTTACAATGAGCAGTTCTTC	CASRPTSGPYNEQFF
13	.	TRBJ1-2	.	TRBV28	TGTGCCACTGGACAGCCTCCTAACTATGGCTACACCTTC	CATGQPPNYGYTF
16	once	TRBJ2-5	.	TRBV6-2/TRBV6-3	TGTGCCAGCAGTTACGATACAGAAATCTATATAGAGACCCAGTACTTC	CASSYDTEIYIETQYF
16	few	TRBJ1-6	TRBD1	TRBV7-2	TGTGCCAGCAGCTCCTCAACAGGGGCCTATAATTCACCCCTCCACTTT	CASSSSTGAYNSPLHF
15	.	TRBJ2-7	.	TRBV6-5	TGTGCCAGCAGTTACTCGACAGACCACTCCTACGAGCAGTACTTC	CASSYSTDHSYEQYF
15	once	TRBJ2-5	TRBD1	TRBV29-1	TGCAGCGTTGACCGACCCGGGACAGGGGGAGAGACCCAGTACTTC	CSVDRPGTGGETQYF
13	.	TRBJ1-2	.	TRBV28	TGTGCCATTTCAACAGGGCATGGGTATGGCTACACCTTC	CAISTGHGYGYTF
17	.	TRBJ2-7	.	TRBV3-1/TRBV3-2	TGTGCCAGCAGCCGAGATCGTCGTAGGCGGGACGGCTCCGAGCAGTACTTC	CASSRDRRRRDGSEQYF
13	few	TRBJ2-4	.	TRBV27	TGTGCCAGCAGCCCGGAGACAGTAAACATTCAGTACTTC	CASSPETVNIQYF
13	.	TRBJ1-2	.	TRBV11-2	TGTGCCAGCAGCCCACAGGGTAGCTATGGCTACACCTTC	CASSPQGSYGYTF
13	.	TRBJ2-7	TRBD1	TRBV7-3	TGTGCCAGCAGCTCAGCAGGGGGCTACGAGCAGTACTTC	CASSSAGGYEQYF
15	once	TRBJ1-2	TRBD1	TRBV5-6	TGTGCCAGCAGCCTACTGACAGGGGTCGCCTATGGCTACACCTTC	CASSLLTGVAYGYTF
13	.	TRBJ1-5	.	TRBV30	TGTGCCTGGGGCCCAGGGACAAATCAGCCCCAGCATTTT	CAWGPGTNQPQHF
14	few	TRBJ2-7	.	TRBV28	TGTGCCACCTTCAGGGCGTCCCGTACATATGAGCAGTACTTC	CATFRASRTYEQYF
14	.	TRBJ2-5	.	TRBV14	TGTGCCAGCAGCCAAGGGGGGGTCCGCGCGACCCAGTACTTC	CASSQGGVRATQYF
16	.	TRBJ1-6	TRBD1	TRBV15	TGTGCCACCAGCAGGACAGGGGGCTCCTATAATTCACCCCTCCACTTT	CATSRTGGSYNSPLHF
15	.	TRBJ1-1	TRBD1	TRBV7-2	TGTGCCAGCACCCCAAGGACAGGGAGAGCCACTGAAGCTTTCTTT	CASTPRTGRATEAFF
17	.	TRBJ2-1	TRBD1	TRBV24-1	TGTGCCACCAGTGATGGGGGGACAGGGGGGAAAGGCAATGAGCAGTTCTTC	CATSDGGTGGKGNEQFF
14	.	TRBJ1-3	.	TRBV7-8	TGTGCCAGCAGCTTACTAGACTCTGGAAACACCATATATTTT	CASSLLDSGNTIYF
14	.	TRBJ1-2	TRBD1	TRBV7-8	TGTGCCAGCAGCTTCGGGACAGCGAACTATGGCTACACCTTC	CASSFGTANYGYTF
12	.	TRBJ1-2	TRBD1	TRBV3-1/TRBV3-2	TGTGCCAGCAGCCAGGGACAGTATGGCTACACCTTC	CASSQGQYGYTF
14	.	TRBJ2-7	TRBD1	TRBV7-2	TGTGCCAGCAGAACAGGGGGGAGCTCCTACGAGCAGTACTTC	CASRTGGSSYEQYF
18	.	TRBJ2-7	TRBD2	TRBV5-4	TGTGCCAGCAGCTTACTAGCGGGAGGGCCACAAAGCTCCTACGAGCAGTACTTC	CASSLLAGGPQSSYEQYF
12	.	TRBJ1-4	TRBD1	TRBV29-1	TGCAGCGTTAAGGGGGCGAATGAAAAACTGTTTTTT	CSVKGANEKLFF
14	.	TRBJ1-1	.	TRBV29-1	TGCAGCGTTGATTACGCCAGGGTAGGCACTGAAGCTTTCTTT	CSVDYARVGTEAFF
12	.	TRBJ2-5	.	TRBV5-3	TGTGCCCCCTTGAATCGGCAAGAGACCCAGTACTTC	CAPLNRQETQYF
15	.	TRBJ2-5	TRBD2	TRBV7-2	TGTGCCAGCAGCGTAGCCGGGACTAACCAAGAGACCCAGTACTTC	CASSVAGTNQETQYF
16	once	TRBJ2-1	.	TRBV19	TGTGCCAGTAGTAACCCCAGGGGACCCTCAATAAATCAGCAGTTCTTC	CASSNPRGPSINQQFF
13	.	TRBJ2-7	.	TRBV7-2	TGTGCCAGCAGCTTACGACAGACCTACGAGCAGTACTTC	CASSLRQTYEQYF
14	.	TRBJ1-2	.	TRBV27	TGTGCCAGCAGTCGTGACAGCGTTGGGTATGGCTACACCTTC	CASSRDSVGYGYTF